Listed here are 24 T cell receptor beta chains from one sample, sequenced in a study of blood T cells in healthy people across ages. A J-beta primer mix and a sample-barcoded 5' primer were used in a second PCR of about 7 to 12 cycles. MiXCR, run by TCRdb on the 5' RACE reads, gives a single entry per CDR3 protein. The data contain 1.8 million or so distinct CDR3 sequences, approximately 40% of them seen just once; the ten biggest clones take up 20% to 25%. Sample: blood. The receptors stem from a human donor in good health.

The CDR3 coding sequence is TGCGCCAGCAGAGAGACAGGGGGGGAATACAATGAGCAGTTCTTC. Its translation is CASRETGGEYNEQFF. J is TRBJ2-1 and V is TRBV5-1; 9 bases fit TRBD1. Germline V gene lookup returns CDR1 SGHRS and CDR2 YFSETQ. V lost 5 bases to trimming and J lost 4 bases; unmatched junction nucleotides: 7. The CDR3 has 15 amino acids. The full variable domain, rest sourced from reference TRBV5-1 and TRBJ2-1, is KAGVTQTPRYLIKTRGQQVTLSCSPISGHRSVSWYQQTPGQGLQFLFEYFSETQRNKGNFPGRFSGRQFSNSRSEMNVSTLELGDSALYLCASRETGGEYNEQFFGPGTRLTVL.

The chain joins TRBV5-1 to TRBJ2-7; D is uncertain. Germline loops: CDR1 SGHRS, CDR2 YFSETQ. V was clipped by 6 bases and J by 4 bases, with 20 bases between them. CDR3 length: 15 residues. CDR3 in DNA: TGCGCCAGCACCCCCCTACCCAAAGAAGGGTACGAGCAGTACTTC. This codes for CASTPLPKEGYEQYF.

This clonotype was counted only a few times. The CDR3 region is CASSGRQGSIYEQYF. Here the CDR3 DNA reads TGTGCCAGCAGTGGAAGACAGGGGTCCATCTACGAGCAGTACTTC. The gene calls are TRBV2 and TRBJ2-7, with 8 bases identical to TRBD1. The V gene's germline CDR1 is SNHLY and CDR2 FYNNEI. Germline trimming cut 4 bases from V and 3 bases from J; bases unmatched to any gene: 8. This CDR3 is built from 15 residues.

In this sample, this clonotype turned up once. The V gene is TRBV11-2, the J gene TRBJ2-7; TRBD1 aligns across 9 bases. CDR3 length: 14 residues. The V and J ends lost 5 bases and 3 bases, in that order; junction bases with no gene match: 5. CDR1 and CDR2 from the germline V gene are SGHAT and FQNNGV. The DNA of the CDR3 is TGTGCCAGCAGCCAACAGGGGGCTTACTACGAGCAGTACTTC. Translating it yields CASSQQGAYYEQYF. Full variable domain (rest looked up from reference TRBV11-2 and TRBJ2-7): EAGVAQSPRYKIIEKRQSVAFWCNPISGHATLYWYQQILGQGPKLLIQFQNNGVVDDSQLPKDRFSAERLKGVDSTLKIQPAKLEDSAVYLCASSQQGAYYEQYFGPGTRLTVT.

The chain recombines TRBV4-1 with TRBJ2-7; D unresolved. This CDR3 spans 15 amino acids. Per the germline V gene, CDR1 is MGHRA and CDR2 is YSYEKL. The V and J ends lost 0 bases and 4 bases respectively, with 13 bases between them. CDR3 nucleotides: TGCGCCAGCAGCCAAGATGATAGCACGGATTACGAGCAGTACTTC. Its translation is CASSQDDSTDYEQYF.

This clonotype occurred a few times. Germline is not matched at one junction end, which may reflect a read error. The chain joins TRBV6-5 to TRBJ2-4; D ambiguous. The better agreement between TRBJ2-7 and the DNA end casts doubt on the J call. In germline, CDR1 is MNHEY, CDR2 SVGAGI. CDR3 length: 13 amino acids. CDR3 in amino acids: CTSSPGTAYEQYF. In nucleotides, the CDR3 is TGTACCAGCAGCCCAGGCACAGCCTACGAGCAGTACTTC.

This clonotype showed up many times. V and J are TRBV5-1 and TRBJ2-5; D is unresolved. The CDR3 consists of 14 residues. In germline, CDR1 is SGHRS, CDR2 YFSETQ. V shed 0 bases and J shed 3 bases, with 9 bases lying between them. The CDR3 sequence: CASSLVPDKETQYF. The CDR3 DNA is TGCGCCAGCAGCTTGGTCCCCGACAAAGAGACCCAGTACTTC.

The chain combines TRBV5-5 with TRBJ2-1; weak D call: TRBD1 (6 bases). Trimming left V 2 bases short and J 2 bases short, with 11 bases between. CDR1 is SGHKS and CDR2 is YYEKEE in the germline V gene (reference sequence). This CDR3 contains 15 residues. For the CDR3, the DNA is TGTGCCAGCAGCTTCTTGACAGGTCCCTACAATGAGCAGTTCTTC. This sequence encodes CASSFLTGPYNEQFF.

The chain joins TRBV4-3 to TRBJ1-4; D is unclear. V was shortened by 1 base and J by 8 bases, with 8 bases between the two germline ends. The CDR3 spans 13 residues. Germline CDR1 and CDR2: LGHNA and YSLEER. The CDR3, as DNA: TGCGCCAGCAGCCAAGTTTTTGGGGAAAAACTGTTTTTT. Its translation is CASSQVFGEKLFF.

This clonotype was counted a few times. The chain recombines TRBV20-1 with TRBJ1-4; D is possibly TRBD1 (6 bases). Trimming took 6 bases from V and 6 from J, leaving 20 bases between them. The CDR3 length is 15 residues. Germline-derived CDR1 and CDR2 are DFQATT and SNEGSKA (reference sequence). The CDR3 region is CSATTYRVRDEKLFF. The CDR3 DNA reads as TGCAGTGCCACTACTTACAGGGTCCGGGATGAAAAACTGTTTTTT.

The chain employs TRBV27 and TRBJ2-7; 8 bases fit TRBD1. Trimming removed 5 bases from V and 0 bases from J; junction bases left unmatched: 9. Germline values: CDR1 MNHEY, CDR2 SMNVEV (reference sequence). There are 16 residues in the CDR3. CDR3 nucleotides: TGTGCCAGCAGTCCCGGGACAGGAATTACCTCCTACGAGCAGTACTTC. It yields the protein CASSPGTGITSYEQYF.

The gene calls are TRBV4-1 and TRBJ2-5; 9 nucleotides line up with TRBD2. V was pared by 3 bases and J by 5 bases, with 13 bases of the junction left unmatched. The V gene's germline CDR1 is MGHRA and CDR2 YSYEKL. The CDR3 is 17 amino acids. The CDR3 spells CASSQGLAAVGVETQYF. Written as DNA, the CDR3 is TGCGCCAGCAGCCAGGGACTAGCAGCCGTCGGGGTCGAGACCCAGTACTTC.

This clonotype was counted between two and nine times. The chain combines TRBV20-1 with TRBJ2-1; D perhaps matches TRBD2 (5 bases). The CDR3 runs 15 residues. Between the trimmed V and J ends, which lost 6 bases and 0 bases, there was a span of 15 bases. CDR1 is DFQATT and CDR2 is SNEGSKA in the germline V gene (reference sequence). CDR3 bases: TGCAGTGCGATCACTAGAGTCCTCTCCTACAATGAGCAGTTCTTC. This codes for CSAITRVLSYNEQFF.

This clonotype was counted between two and nine times. The chain employs TRBV27 and TRBJ2-7; weak D call: TRBD1 (6 bases). V shed 5 bases and J shed 3 bases, with 17 bases lying between them. Germline CDR1 is MNHEY and CDR2 is SMNVEV (reference sequence). The CDR3 length is 15 residues. The CDR3 here is CASSALESRGYEQYF. The DNA for the CDR3 is TGTGCCAGCAGTGCTCTTGAGAGCAGGGGCTACGAGCAGTACTTC.

This clonotype was counted many times. The chain carries TRBV29-1 and TRBJ2-3, with a weak D call TRBD2 (5 bases). CDR3 length: 11 residues. Trimming removed 5 bases at V and 6 bases at J, with 9 bases between. Per the germline V gene, CDR1 is SQVTM and CDR2 is ANQGSEA. CDR3 in DNA: TGCAGCGTTCGAGCGGCGGATACGCAGTATTTT. This gives the protein CSVRAADTQYF.

The chain joins TRBV6-4 to TRBJ2-1, with 13 nucleotides matching TRBD2. Germline V lookup: CDR1 MRHNA, CDR2 SNTAGT. V dropped 3 bases and J dropped 7; count of bases not matched to a gene: 3. CDR3 size: 15 residues. The CDR3 nucleotides are TGTGCCAGCAGTGAAACTAGCGGGGGGGGGAATGAGCAGTTCTTC. Protein: CASSETSGGGNEQFF.

The J gene is TRBJ2-1, the V gene TRBV3-1; D uncertain. The CDR3 length is 16 residues. The V gene's germline CDR1 is LGHDT and CDR2 YNNKEL (reference sequence). Trimming removed 2 bases from V and 7 bases from J, with 18 bases in between. Written as DNA, the CDR3 is TGTGCCAGCAGCCAACCCAACTTCGACCCCAGGAATGAGCAGTTCTTC. This gives the protein CASSQPNFDPRNEQFF.

V usage is TRBV5-6 and J usage is TRBJ1-4; unclear D gene. CDR1 is SGHDT and CDR2 is YYEEEE in the germline V gene. Trimming took off 6 bases at V and 8 bases at J, with 17 bases between the two ends. The CDR3 has 14 residues. The CDR3 DNA reads as TGTGCCAGCACCTCGGGATTCATGACCGAAAAACTGTTTTTT. Its translation: CASTSGFMTEKLFF.

This clonotype was counted ten times or more. This chain uses TRBV5-6 with TRBJ2-1; D call uncertain. Between the trimmed V and J ends, which lost 3 bases and 6 bases, there was a span of 7 bases. Per the germline V gene, CDR1 is SGHDT and CDR2 is YYEEEE. CDR3 length equals 12 residues. CDR3 sequence reads: CASSSLGNEQFF. The CDR3 DNA is TGTGCCAGCAGCTCCTTGGGCAATGAGCAGTTCTTC. Supplemented by reference TRBV5-6 and TRBJ2-1, the full variable domain reads DAGVTQSPTHLIKTRGQQVTLRCSPKSGHDTVSWYQQALGQGPQFIFQYYEEEERQRGNFPDRFSGHQFPNYSSELNVNALLLGDSALYLCASSSLGNEQFFGPGTRLTVL.

This chain joins TRBV20-1 and TRBJ2-1, with a possible D match to TRBD2 (5 bases). CDR3 length: 16 residues. Germline loops: CDR1 DFQATT, CDR2 SNEGSKA (reference sequence). Trimming took 5 bases from V and 0 from J, leaving 17 bases between them. DNA of the CDR3: TGCAGTGCTGACCCCGCCGAAGGGAGCTCCTACAATGAGCAGTTCTTC. Amino acids: CSADPAEGSSYNEQFF.

The chain carries TRBV20-1 and TRBJ1-1, with D perhaps TRBD1 (5 bases). The CDR3 runs to 15 residues. CDR1 and CDR2 from the germline V gene are DFQATT and SNEGSKA (reference sequence). Between the trimmed V and J ends, which lost 0 bases and 5 bases, there was a span of 16 bases. As DNA, the CDR3 is TGCAGTGCTAGAGATTCGAGGGGCTGGGGGACTGAAGCTTTCTTT. As protein: CSARDSRGWGTEAFF.

In this sample, this clonotype turned up a few times. The rearrangement links TRBV5-1 to TRBJ1-1; D unresolved. The CDR3 sequence is 15 residues long. Trimming cost V 0 bases and J 2 bases, with 11 bases left between them. Germline values: CDR1 SGHRS, CDR2 YFSETQ. CDR3 loop: CASSLAPTGNTEAFF. The CDR3 DNA reads TGCGCCAGCAGCTTGGCCCCGACGGGAAACACTGAAGCTTTCTTT.

V usage is TRBV7-2 and J usage is TRBJ2-1; perhaps TRBD2 as D (6 bases). Between the trimmed V and J ends, which lost 2 bases and 15 bases, there was a span of 17 bases. This CDR3 contains 13 residues. Germline V gene lookup returns CDR1 SGHTA and CDR2 FQGNSA. Here the CDR3 DNA reads TGTGCCAGCAGCTTAAAATCCGGGACTGGGAGGTTCTTC. Encoded protein: CASSLKSGTGRFF.

This rearrangement joins TRBV7-9 to TRBJ2-3, with a possible D match to TRBD2 (6 bases). Trimming pared 4 bases from V and 2 bases from J, leaving 16 bases between. The V gene's germline CDR1 is SEHNR and CDR2 FQNEAQ (reference sequence). The CDR3 totals 16 residues. Here the CDR3 DNA reads TGTGCCAGCAGCTCCAGAGGGACTGAGCACACAGATACGCAGTATTTT. Translating it yields CASSSRGTEHTDTQYF.